The 23 T cell receptor beta chains in this list originate from one sample, sequenced in a study of blood T cells in healthy people across ages. Together with a sample-barcoded 5' primer, a J-beta primer mix was included in a second PCR lasting about 6 to 11 cycles. TCRdb used MiXCR to reprocess the 5' RACE reads, holding one entry per CDR3 protein. The table records roughly 410,000 distinct CDR3 sequences, 45% to 60% of them present only once. The sequencing input was blood. Receptors were obtained from a man between 60 and 70 years old in good health.

The V call is TRBV29-1, the J call TRBJ1-5, with D possibly TRBD1 on 5 matching bases. The CDR3 contains 13 residues. Trimming removed 7 bases from V and 2 bases from J, with 12 bases in between. Looked up from germline, CDR1 is SQVTM and CDR2 is ANQGSEA. This chain's CDR3 is CSGGDARNQPQHF. CDR3 nucleotide sequence: TGCAGCGGGGGGGACGCCCGCAATCAGCCCCAGCATTTT. Full variable domain (rest looked up from reference TRBV29-1 and TRBJ1-5): SAVISQKPSRDICQRGTSLTIQCQVDSQVTMMFWYRQQPGQSLTLIATANQGSEATYESGFVIDKFPISRPNLTFSTLTVSNMSPEDSSIYLCSGGDARNQPQHFGDGTRLSIL.

In its sample, this clonotype was seen a few times. J is TRBJ2-7 and V is TRBV4-3, with a possible D match to TRBD1 (6 bases). Between the trimmed V and J ends, which lost 0 bases and 5 bases, there was a span of 11 bases. This CDR3 region has 14 residues. CDR1 LGHNA and CDR2 YSLEER come from the germline V gene. CDR3 in amino acids: CASSQDARGHEQYF. The CDR3 nucleotides read TGCGCCAGCAGCCAAGATGCCAGGGGTCACGAGCAGTACTTC.

This chain joins TRBV12-3 or TRBV12-4 and TRBJ2-1; D is possibly TRBD1 or TRBD2 (5 bases each). The CDR3 runs to 14 residues. V dropped 6 bases and J dropped 5 bases, with 14 bases sitting between them. The CDR3 is CASSTTGRHNEQFF. The DNA of the CDR3 is TGTGCCAGCAGCACAACGGGACGCCACAATGAGCAGTTCTTC.

The V gene is TRBV4-2, the J gene TRBJ2-2; tentatively, D is TRBD1 (5 bases). The CDR3 sequence is 16 residues long. Germline V CDR1 and CDR2: LGHNA, YNFKEQ. The V end was cut by 0 bases, the J end by 3 bases, with 11 bases between. CDR3 residues: CASSQDRGAYTGELFF. CDR3 nucleotide sequence: TGTGCCAGCAGCCAAGATAGGGGCGCGTACACCGGGGAGCTGTTTTTT.

This clonotype appeared once. The V gene is TRBV5-4, the J gene TRBJ1-2; no firm D call. Germline lookup yields CDR1 SGHNT and CDR2 YYREEE (reference sequence). Trimming cost V 3 bases and J 8 bases, with 23 bases left between them. The CDR3 is made up of 16 amino acids. The CDR3 protein is CASSSSGIPRGYGYTF. The CDR3 DNA sequence: TGTGCCAGCAGCTCGTCCGGGATCCCACGTGGCTACGGCTACACCTTC.

The V and J genes are TRBV5-4 and TRBJ2-2; no firm D call. Germline V gene sequence: CDR1 SGHNT, CDR2 YYREEE (reference sequence). This CDR3 comprises 15 residues. V gave up 3 bases and J gave up 4 bases, with 13 bases separating them. The CDR3 DNA is TGTGCCAGCAGCTCTGGTCTGATGGCCACCGGGGAGCTGTTTTTT. This gives the protein CASSSGLMATGELFF.

The gene calls are TRBV18 and TRBJ1-2; D possibly corresponds to TRBD1 (6 bases). The CDR3 totals 13 residues. V gave up 2 bases and J gave up 6 bases, with 10 bases separating them. From germline, CDR1 is KGHSH and CDR2 LQKENI. The CDR3 loop is CASSPRGGDGYTF. The DNA for the CDR3 is TGTGCCAGCTCACCAAGAGGGGGGGATGGCTACACCTTC.

This clonotype showed up just once. The chain is built from TRBV6-2 or TRBV6-3 and TRBJ2-5; D remains ambiguous. Trimming removed 7 bases at V and 5 bases at J, with 11 bases between. The CDR3 spans 12 residues. Germline V lookup: CDR1 MNHEY, CDR2 SVGEGT. CDR3 DNA: TGTGCCAGCACCCACCTGAGGGAGACCCAGTACTTC. As protein: CASTHLRETQYF.

In its sample, this clonotype was seen many times. The CDR3 region is CASSLEARTEAFF. The DNA for the CDR3 is TGTGCCAGCAGTCTAGAGGCCAGGACTGAAGCTTTCTTT. V usage is TRBV25-1 and J usage is TRBJ1-1; D is unclear. Germline V gene lookup returns CDR1 MGHDK and CDR2 SYGVNS. The CDR3 totals 13 residues. Trimming took off 5 bases at V and 5 bases at J, with 12 bases between the two ends.

This chain connects TRBV3-1 to TRBJ2-6; 8 nucleotides match TRBD1. CDR3 size: 19 residues. CDR1 and CDR2 (germline): LGHDT, YNNKEL (reference sequence). The trim removed 4 bases at V and 0 bases at J, leaving 11 bases unmatched. The CDR3 here is CASSPLVGQANSGANVLTF. Written as DNA, the CDR3 is TGTGCCAGCAGCCCCCTAGTGGGACAGGCTAACTCTGGGGCCAACGTCCTGACTTTC.

The table lists this clonotype with many counts. V is TRBV7-6 and J is TRBJ2-7, with 7 bases lining up with TRBD1. Trimming cost V 1 base and J 6 bases; bases outside gene matches: 9. The CDR3 is made up of 15 amino acids. Looked up from germline, CDR1 is SGHVS and CDR2 is FNYEAQ. CDR3 protein: CASSLDRGRRTEQYF. CDR3 DNA: TGTGCCAGCAGCTTAGATAGGGGGCGCAGGACCGAGCAGTACTTC.

This chain links TRBV2 with TRBJ2-2, with D perhaps matching TRBD1 (6 bases). CDR1 and CDR2 (germline): SNHLY, FYNNEI. The CDR3 loop spans 13 amino acids. Deletions cut 8 bases from V and 6 bases from J, with 13 bases between. The CDR3 loop reads CASSGDGAGELFF. The CDR3 DNA sequence: TGTGCCAGCTCAGGGGACGGGGCCGGGGAGCTGTTTTTT.

This clonotype was counted many times. The chain uses TRBV29-1 and TRBJ2-3; D remains ambiguous. The V end was cut by 4 bases, the J end by 2 bases, with 4 bases between. The germline V gene has CDR1 SQVTM and CDR2 ANQGSEA. This CDR3 is built from 11 residues. This chain's CDR3 is CSVGTTDTQYF. The DNA of the CDR3 is TGCAGCGTTGGAACCACAGATACGCAGTATTTT.

The V gene is TRBV4-2, the J gene TRBJ2-6, with a possible D match to TRBD1 (6 bases). Per the germline V gene, CDR1 is LGHNA and CDR2 is YNFKEQ. Trimming shortened V by 1 base and J by 1 base, and 11 bases separated the two germline ends. This CDR3 has 17 amino acids. DNA for the CDR3: TGTGCCAGCAGCCAAGCTCCACAGGGTTCTGGGGCCAACGTCCTGACTTTC. It is translated as CASSQAPQGSGANVLTF.

Many counts were recorded for this clonotype. The chain joins TRBV29-1 to TRBJ2-5, with 8 bases fitting TRBD2. The CDR3 length is 12 residues. J gave up 5 bases and V 7 bases, and 6 bases lay outside the gene matches. CDR1 and CDR2 from the germline V gene are SQVTM and ANQGSEA. The CDR3 reads CSAGGVGETQYF. DNA for the CDR3: TGCAGCGCGGGAGGGGTCGGCGAGACCCAGTACTTC.

In DNA, the CDR3 is TGTGCCAGCAGTTACCGCAGGGCGTACACCGGGGAGCTGTTTTTT. It is translated as CASSYRRAYTGELFF. This chain connects TRBV11-2 to TRBJ2-2; possibly TRBD1 for D (5 bases). CDR3 length: 15 residues. V lost 6 bases and J lost 3, with 14 bases in between. Germline V lookup: CDR1 SGHAT, CDR2 FQNNGV. Together with reference TRBV11-2 and TRBJ2-2, the CDR3 gives the full variable domain: EAGVAQSPRYKIIEKRQSVAFWCNPISGHATLYWYQQILGQGPKLLIQFQNNGVVDDSQLPKDRFSAERLKGVDSTLKIQPAKLEDSAVYLCASSYRRAYTGELFFGEGSRLTVL.

This clonotype was seen once. The chain employs TRBV6-6 and TRBJ2-1, with 10 positions matching TRBD1. J was trimmed by 9 bases and V by 2 bases; bases with no gene match: 4. CDR1 and CDR2 (germline): MNHNY, SVGAGI (reference sequence). The CDR3 has 14 residues. The CDR3 sequence is CASSYGTGVIEQFF. In nucleotides, the CDR3 is TGTGCCAGCAGTTACGGGACAGGGGTGATTGAGCAGTTCTTC.

The J gene is TRBJ2-1, the V gene TRBV7-8; TRBD2 aligns across 7 bases. This CDR3 has 17 amino acids. Germline CDR1 is SGHVS and CDR2 is FQNEAQ. Trimming removed 5 bases from V and 4 bases from J; junction bases left unmatched: 14. In DNA, the CDR3 is TGTGCCAGCAGCCCAAAAATGACTAGCAGTGGTTACAATGAGCAGTTCTTC. The encoded protein is CASSPKMTSSGYNEQFF.

The genes are TRBV11-2 and TRBJ2-5; the match to TRBD1 covers 10 bases. The tail of the sequence fits TRBJ2-7 better, so the J call may be wrong. This CDR3 has 15 residues. The germline CDR1 and CDR2 sequences are SGHAT and FQNNGV. The CDR3 is CASSYMGQGTYEQYF. CDR3 DNA: TGTGCCAGCAGCTACATGGGACAGGGGACCTACGAGCAGTACTTC.

The chain is built from TRBV20-1 and TRBJ1-2; 7 nucleotides agree with TRBD1. The V gene's germline CDR1 is DFQATT and CDR2 SNEGSKA (reference sequence). V shed 6 bases, J shed 7 bases, and the junction held 8 bases outside the gene matches. The CDR3 totals 12 residues. The CDR3 DNA is TGCAGTGCAACAGGGGACCGGGGTGGCTACACCTTC. This gives the protein CSATGDRGGYTF.

This clonotype was seen only a few times. The chain joins TRBV18 to TRBJ2-3, with unresolved D. The V end was cut by 4 bases, the J end by 1 base, with 15 bases between. The germline V gene encodes CDR1 KGHSH and CDR2 LQKENI. The CDR3 consists of 16 residues. In DNA form, the CDR3 reads TGTGCCAGCTCACGTGCAGCTCCGGCTGGCACAGATACGCAGTATTTT. This sequence encodes CASSRAAPAGTDTQYF. The full variable domain, its missing parts supplied by reference TRBV18 and TRBJ2-3, is NAGVMQNPRHLVRRRGQEARLRCSPMKGHSHVYWYRQLPEEGLKFMVYLQKENIIDESGMPKERFSAEFPKEGPSILRIQQVVRGDSAAYFCASSRAAPAGTDTQYFGPGTRLTVL.

This clonotype was detected many times. The rearrangement joins TRBV27 to TRBJ2-1; a weak D match, TRBD1 (6 bases). The J call may be faulty, since TRBJ2-7 better matches the DNA end. CDR1 is MNHEY and CDR2 is SMNVEV in the germline V gene (reference sequence). The CDR3 is made up of 16 amino acids. The CDR3 sequence: CASSLSQGSSYNEQYF. The DNA for the CDR3 is TGTGCCAGCAGTTTATCGCAGGGGAGCTCCTACAATGAGCAGTACTTC.

This sequence joins TRBV29-1 and TRBJ2-3; D may be TRBD2 (6 bases). The CDR3 is 14 residues long. Between the trimmed V and J ends, which lost 7 bases and 4 bases, there was a span of 18 bases. Looked up from germline, CDR1 is SQVTM and CDR2 is ANQGSEA. The CDR3 nucleotides are TGCAGCGCCGTGATAGCGGATTTAGCAGATACGCAGTATTTT. It specifies CSAVIADLADTQYF.